The TCR beta chain described here comes from a study of cytomegalovirus exposure and HLA in healthy donors. Findings of the study overall: Cytomegalovirus-associated TCR beta chains were listed, numbering around 150. Cytomegalovirus status was reportedly diagnosed by the classifier with high specificity and sensitivity. Subsequent analysis of the roughly 120 validation repertoires found a tendency for first-cohort TCR clusters to co-occur.

Points on this clone: Its specificity is not known.

CDR3 length: 15 amino acids. Germline assignment: CDR1 SEHNR and CDR2 FQNEAQ (reference sequence). The germline V and J ends were trimmed by 4 bases and 5 bases, with 17 bases remaining between them. TCRdb keeps only in-frame clones here, not all; method: immunoSEQ multiplex PCR. This repertoire shows more than 95,000 clones, roughly nine tenths found once; its top ten account for approximately 1%. This receptor was identified in a woman between 18 and 29 years old in good health and CMV-seronegative. V usage is TRBV7-9 and J usage is TRBJ1-1; no clear D gene. Sequences were obtained from PBMCs. The CDR3 here is CASSSPLGGMTEAFF. For the CDR3, the DNA is TGTGCCAGCAGCTCGCCTTTAGGAGGTATGACTGAAGCTTTCTTT.